Each of the 17 T cell receptor beta chains below was sequenced from the same sample in a study of cytomegalovirus exposure and HLA in healthy donors listed by TCRdb under 2017. Receptors were amplified or captured by the immunoSEQ multiplex PCR assay. The multiplex PCR relied on a mix of 60 forward primers for TCR Vbeta segments and 13 reverse primers for TCR Jbeta segments. Drawn from immuneACCESS, this table holds only the in-frame rearrangements with V and J called that TCRdb kept. Clones are partly lost; checked studies trace under half to an unresolved V gene and leave the rest unexplained. The sample table holds some 130,000 clones, of which around 70% were seen once. Roughly 1.6% of the sample is in the top ten clones. Material for sequencing was PBMCs. These receptor sequences come from a man between 25 and 39 years old in good health and CMV-seropositive.

The chain couples TRBV30 to TRBJ1-1; 7 bases align to TRBD1. J was trimmed by 2 bases and V by 5 bases; bases with no gene match: 2. The germline CDR1 and CDR2 sequences are GTSNPN and SVGIG (reference sequence). The CDR3 runs 12 residues. DNA of the CDR3: TGTGCCTGGGACAGGGTAAACACTGAAGCTTTCTTT. This encodes CAWDRVNTEAFF.

A note on this clone: One end of the junction fails to match germline, which may point to a read error. The chain links TRBV10-3 to TRBJ2-1; TRBD2 agrees at 14 bases. Germline CDR1 reads ENHRY; CDR2 reads SYGVKD. CDR3 size: 16 residues. Here the CDR3 reads CAISTGLAGVHNGQFF. The CDR3 region has the DNA TGTGCCATCAGTACGGGACTAGCGGGAGTCCACAATGGGCAGTTCTTC.

The V and J genes are TRBV5-1 and TRBJ2-5; TRBD2 matches 7 bases. The length of the CDR3 is 15 residues. With 1 base clipped from V and 2 bases from J, the junction kept 5 bases outside the gene matches. The germline V gene has CDR1 SGHRS and CDR2 YFSETQ. The CDR3 here is CASSLSAGVQETQYF. The DNA for the CDR3 is TGCGCCAGCAGCTTGTCTGCGGGGGTTCAAGAGACCCAGTACTTC.

This clone was detected only a few times. V is TRBV29-1 and J is TRBJ1-2; D perhaps matches TRBD1 (6 bases). This CDR3 comprises 13 residues. The ends were cut back, 7 bases at V and 4 bases at J, with 16 bases in the middle. Per the germline V gene, CDR1 is SQVTM and CDR2 is ANQGSEA. The CDR3 nucleotides are TGCAGCGGGGGGTTGGGGGCGGCCTATGGCTACACCTTC. Its protein is CSGGLGAAYGYTF.

This clone occurred once. This chain links TRBV18 with TRBJ2-7; tentative D call: TRBD1 (5 bases). CDR1 and CDR2 (germline): KGHSH, LQKENI. This CDR3 contains 17 residues. V lost 6 bases and J 1 base, leaving 22 bases between the germline ends. CDR3 DNA: TGTGCCAGCTCCTTAGACGTGGCAGGGTTAAGATCCTACGAGCAGTACTTC. Translation: CASSLDVAGLRSYEQYF.

The rearrangement links TRBV27 to TRBJ1-1; TRBD1 might be the D (6 bases). The germline gives CDR1 MNHEY, CDR2 SMNVEV (reference sequence). V was shortened by 5 bases and J by 2 bases, with 12 bases between the two germline ends. The CDR3 is made up of 14 amino acids. The CDR3 region has the DNA TGTGCCAGCAGTCTGCGAGGGACAAACACTGAAGCTTTCTTT. Encoded protein: CASSLRGTNTEAFF.

The V call is TRBV5-1, the J call TRBJ1-1; D remains ambiguous. The CDR3 is 14 amino acids. V gave up 3 bases and J gave up 2 bases, with 11 bases separating them. Germline V CDR1 and CDR2: SGHRS, YFSETQ. For the CDR3, the DNA is TGCGCCAGCAGCTGGAGGGTAGGAAACACTGAAGCTTTCTTT. Protein: CASSWRVGNTEAFF.

The chain has TRBV6-6 and TRBJ2-7, with 9 positions matching TRBD2. With 6 bases clipped from V and 5 bases from J, the junction kept 11 bases outside the gene matches. In germline, CDR1 is MNHNY, CDR2 SVGAGI (reference sequence). This CDR3 is 15 amino acids long. CDR3 loop: CASRRGLAISNEQYF. CDR3 in DNA: TGTGCCAGCAGACGCGGACTAGCGATAAGCAACGAGCAGTACTTC.

The gene calls are TRBV9 and TRBJ2-7, with 10 positions matching TRBD2. V was pared by 2 bases and J by 2 bases, with 4 bases of the junction left unmatched. CDR3 length equals 15 residues. Per the germline V gene, CDR1 is SGDLS and CDR2 is YYNGEE. The CDR3 DNA is TGTGCCAGCAGCGTGGGAGCGGGAGGGACCTACGAGCAGTACTTC. It specifies CASSVGAGGTYEQYF. Combining the CDR3 with reference TRBV9 and TRBJ2-7 gives the whole variable domain DSGVTQTPKHLITATGQRVTLRCSPRSGDLSVYWYQQSLDQGLQFLIQYYNGEERAKGNILERFSAQQFPDLHSELNLSSLELGDSALYFCASSVGAGGTYEQYFGPGTRLTVT.

This chain uses TRBV7-6 with TRBJ2-6, with 11 bases matching TRBD1. Germline CDR1 and CDR2: SGHVS and FNYEAQ. The ends lost 5 bases at V and 0 bases at J; junction bases unmatched: 3. This CDR3 contains 17 residues. The CDR3 sequence: CASSKGQGASGANVLTF. DNA of the CDR3: TGTGCCAGCAGCAAAGGACAGGGGGCCTCTGGGGCCAACGTCCTGACTTTC. Combining the CDR3 with reference TRBV7-6 and TRBJ2-6 gives the whole variable domain GAGVSQSPRYKVTKRGQDVALRCDPISGHVSLYWYRQALGQGPEFLTYFNYEAQQDKSGLPNDRFSAERPEGSISTLTIQRTEQRDSAMYRCASSKGQGASGANVLTFGAGSRLTVL.

This clone was recorded only once. This chain joins TRBV13 and TRBJ2-7, with a weak D call TRBD2 (6 bases). The germline V gene encodes CDR1 PRHDT and CDR2 FYEKMQ (reference sequence). This CDR3 has 17 amino acids. The V end was cut by 1 base, the J end by 3 bases, with 19 bases between. In nucleotides, the CDR3 is TGTGCCAGCAGCTTAGCCCTTAGCGGAGGAAGGGACTACGAGCAGTACTTC. Translated, it gives CASSLALSGGRDYEQYF.

The chain uses TRBV7-4 and TRBJ1-5; 7 bases are a match to TRBD1. V trimming: 3 bases; J trimming: 6 bases; junction bases outside the gene matches: 8. The CDR3 loop spans 15 amino acids. From germline, CDR1 is SGHVT and CDR2 SQSDAQ. CDR3 in amino acids: CASSFNRGRGQPQHF. The DNA for the CDR3 is TGTGCCAGCAGCTTTAACAGGGGAAGGGGTCAGCCCCAGCATTTT. Full variable domain (rest looked up from reference TRBV7-4 and TRBJ1-5): GAGVSQSPRYKVAKRGRDVALRCDSISGHVTLYWYRQTLGQGSEVLTYSQSDAQRDKSGRPSGRFSAERPERSVSTLKIQRTEQGDSAVYLCASSFNRGRGQPQHFGDGTRLSIL.

The gene calls are TRBV7-8 and TRBJ2-1, with TRBD2 matching over 7 bases. The CDR3 has 14 residues. The V gene's germline CDR1 is SGHVS and CDR2 FQNEAQ. J was trimmed by 7 bases and V by 7 bases; bases with no gene match: 10. DNA of the CDR3: TGTGCCAGCAACTCCGGGGGGAGTGAAAATGAGCAGTTCTTC. Encoded protein: CASNSGGSENEQFF.

This sequence joins TRBV5-4 and TRBJ2-1, with 14 bases lining up with TRBD2. CDR3 length equals 18 residues. V trimming: 5 bases; J trimming: 0 bases; junction bases outside the gene matches: 7. From germline, CDR1 is SGHNT and CDR2 YYREEE (reference sequence). The CDR3 region is CASRGLAGEYASYNEQFF. CDR3 DNA sequence: TGTGCCAGCAGGGGACTAGCGGGAGAGTATGCCTCCTACAATGAGCAGTTCTTC.

The V call is TRBV7-9, the J call TRBJ2-2; 9 bases fit TRBD2. There are 15 residues in the CDR3. In germline, CDR1 is SEHNR, CDR2 FQNEAQ (reference sequence). Trimming took 5 bases from V and 5 from J; bases not matched to a gene: 6. The CDR3 protein is CASSRVAGDTGELFF. The CDR3 bases are TGTGCCAGCAGCAGAGTAGCGGGAGATACCGGGGAGCTGTTTTTT.

The V gene is TRBV9, the J gene TRBJ1-2, with 10 nucleotides matching TRBD1. The CDR3 is 19 residues long. V lost 3 bases, J lost 2 bases, and 16 bases stayed unmatched. Germline assignment: CDR1 SGDLS and CDR2 YYNGEE. CDR3 region: CASSASAGTGVFLNYGYTF. Written as DNA, the CDR3 is TGTGCCAGCAGCGCCAGCGCCGGGACAGGGGTATTCCTAAACTATGGCTACACCTTC.

This sequence joins TRBV13 and TRBJ2-7, with a weak D call TRBD2 (5 bases). Per germline, CDR1 PRHDT and CDR2 FYEKMQ (reference sequence). Trimming stripped 3 bases from V and 5 bases from J, with 14 bases between. The CDR3 totals 14 residues. DNA for the CDR3: TGTGCCAGCAGCTTCGGCGGAGGCGGAGACGAGCAGTACTTC. It is translated as CASSFGGGGDEQYF.